These 21 T cell receptor beta chains were sequenced from one sample in a study of CD8+ T cells in alopecia areata. Sequencing templates came from extracted RNA that was reverse transcribed into cDNA. Only in-frame clones appear in the TCRdb table, and some are missing; sequencing was by immunoSEQ multiplex PCR. The table records around 35,000 clones, less than 70% of them present only once. The material sequenced was NKG2D-high CD8+ T cells sorted from blood. Source of these receptors: a human donor with alopecia areata.

The chain is built from TRBV2 and TRBJ1-5, with D unclear. This CDR3 has 15 amino acids. Germline V CDR1 and CDR2: SNHLY, FYNNEI. Between the trimmed V and J ends, which lost 6 bases and 0 bases, there was a span of 12 bases. CDR3 DNA sequence: TGTGCCAGCAGAGTCCTAGACGGTAGCAATCAGCCCCAGCATTTT. As protein: CASRVLDGSNQPQHF.

This clone was recorded once. V and J are TRBV7-9 and TRBJ2-5; tentative D call: TRBD1 (6 bases). This CDR3 region has 17 residues. V was pared by 5 bases and J by 4 bases, with 23 bases between. The germline gives CDR1 SEHNR, CDR2 FQNEAQ (reference sequence). CDR3 loop: CASSRTVDPVQGETQYF. The CDR3 DNA reads as TGTGCCAGCAGCCGGACAGTGGACCCTGTCCAGGGAGAGACCCAGTACTTC.

The chain links TRBV9 to TRBJ2-7; no firm D call. CDR1 is SGDLS and CDR2 is YYNGEE in the germline V gene. The CDR3 extends over 14 amino acids. The germline V and J ends were trimmed by 4 bases and 1 base, with 12 bases remaining between them. CDR3 in DNA: TGTGCCAGCAGCCCCGAGCAGAAGTCCTACGAGCAGTACTTC. Translation: CASSPEQKSYEQYF.

V and J are TRBV2 and TRBJ2-7; D is unresolved. CDR1 SNHLY and CDR2 FYNNEI come from the germline V gene. There are 16 residues in the CDR3. V shed 5 bases and J shed 7 bases, with 24 bases lying between them. The DNA of the CDR3 is TGTGCCAGCAGTAGTTACAACGACCGCTATAGGAATGAGCAGTACTTC. Residues: CASSSYNDRYRNEQYF.

The chain joins TRBV9 to TRBJ2-7, with D tentatively TRBD1 (5 bases). The CDR3 runs 13 residues. Per germline, CDR1 SGDLS and CDR2 YYNGEE. V lost 3 bases and J 7 bases, leaving 14 bases between the germline ends. The CDR3 DNA is TGTGCCAGCAGCGCCTCGACAGCGAAGGAGCAGTACTTC. It codes for CASSASTAKEQYF.

The CDR3 here is CASSAALAGTAVDTQYF. CDR3 nucleotide sequence: TGTGCCAGCAGTGCAGCACTAGCGGGAACTGCAGTGGATACGCAGTATTTT. The chain joins TRBV28 to TRBJ2-3, with 10 bases matching TRBD2. V was pared by 5 bases and J by 6 bases, with 14 bases of the junction left unmatched. The CDR3 contains 17 residues. Germline assignment: CDR1 MDHEN and CDR2 SYDVKM.

The chain is built from TRBV7-9 and TRBJ1-1; D unresolved. V was cut by 5 bases and J by 11 bases, with 15 bases left in between. Germline lookup yields CDR1 SEHNR and CDR2 FQNEAQ (reference sequence). This CDR3 has 12 amino acids. The CDR3 DNA reads TGTGCCAGCAGCCCAGTGGAGGGTCGGGCTTTCTTT. This codes for CASSPVEGRAFF.

The chain uses TRBV29-1 and TRBJ2-1, with 7 bases identical to TRBD1. Germline V lookup: CDR1 SQVTM, CDR2 ANQGSEA. CDR3 length equals 12 residues. Trimming took 8 bases from V and 7 from J; bases not matched to a gene: 8. The CDR3 nucleotides read TGCAGCTTAAGGACAGGCTTAAATGAGCAGTTCTTC. Its protein product is CSLRTGLNEQFF.

The V and J genes are TRBV2 and TRBJ1-2, with TRBD1 matching 8 bases. Trimming cost V 2 bases and J 5 bases; bases outside gene matches: 10. This CDR3 is 16 amino acids long. In germline, CDR1 is SNHLY, CDR2 FYNNEI. Written as DNA, the CDR3 is TGTGCCAGCAGTGAATGGTCCGGGACAGGTGTTTATGGCTACACCTTC. Translated, it gives CASSEWSGTGVYGYTF.

The chain is built from TRBV5-1 and TRBJ1-5, with TRBD1 identical over 8 bases. Germline trimming cut 7 bases from V and 0 bases from J; bases unmatched to any gene: 15. This CDR3 is 18 amino acids long. The germline CDR1 and CDR2 sequences are SGHRS and YFSETQ. CDR3 nucleotide sequence: TGCGCCAGCTCGTGGACCGGGACAGGACCTTATAGCAATCAGCCCCAGCATTTT. This gives the protein CASSWTGTGPYSNQPQHF.

This chain links TRBV2 with TRBJ2-1; 8 bases are shared with TRBD1. The V gene's germline CDR1 is SNHLY and CDR2 FYNNEI. The CDR3 runs to 18 residues. Trimming took 2 bases from V and 5 from J; bases not matched to a gene: 14. The CDR3: CASSEIGPRGRVDNEQFF. The CDR3 DNA reads TGTGCCAGCAGTGAAATCGGGCCCAGGGGGCGGGTGGACAATGAGCAGTTCTTC.

The chain carries TRBV7-9 and TRBJ2-1; D gene uncertain. V was shortened by 1 base and J by 1 base, with 8 bases between the two germline ends. CDR3 length: 15 residues. From germline, CDR1 is SEHNR and CDR2 FQNEAQ (reference sequence). The CDR3 DNA reads TGTGCCAGCAGCTTAGTTCCCACTTCCTACAATGAGCAGTTCTTC. This codes for CASSLVPTSYNEQFF.

As for this clone: Distinct nucleotide sequences in the sample also encode this CDR3. This chain connects TRBV28 to TRBJ2-1; D remains ambiguous. Germline values: CDR1 MDHEN, CDR2 SYDVKM. The CDR3 is made up of 11 amino acids. Between the trimmed V and J ends, which lost 2 bases and 8 bases, there was a span of 4 bases. Here the CDR3 reads CASSLGDEQFF. Here the CDR3 DNA reads TGTGCCAGCAGTTTAGGCGATGAGCAGTTCTTC.

In its sample, this clone was seen a few times. This sequence joins TRBV29-1 and TRBJ2-7; 9 bases line up with TRBD1. The CDR3 spans 16 residues. The trim removed 1 base at V and 8 bases at J, leaving 15 bases unmatched. Germline CDR1 reads SQVTM; CDR2 reads ANQGSEA. CDR3 in amino acids: CSVEGRTGAGKKKQYF. DNA for the CDR3: TGCAGCGTTGAAGGACGGACAGGGGCCGGTAAGAAGAAGCAGTACTTC.

This chain uses TRBV27 with TRBJ2-3; 7 bases match TRBD2. CDR1 is MNHEY and CDR2 is SMNVEV in the germline V gene (reference sequence). The CDR3 runs 16 residues. Trimming took 5 bases from V and 0 from J; bases not matched to a gene: 8. The CDR3 bases are TGTGCCAGCAGTACCCCACTAGCGTCTAGCACAGATACGCAGTATTTT. It translates to CASSTPLASSTDTQYF.

This chain uses TRBV29-1 with TRBJ2-7; 7 bases line up with TRBD2. Looked up from germline, CDR1 is SQVTM and CDR2 is ANQGSEA. The junction had 9 bases not matched to a gene; V was cut back by 1 base and J by 3 bases. The CDR3 is 15 residues long. CDR3 amino acids: CSVEAPREGYYEQYF. Written as DNA, the CDR3 is TGCAGCGTTGAAGCCCCCAGGGAGGGGTACTACGAGCAGTACTTC.

The rearrangement joins TRBV7-8 to TRBJ1-5; no clear D gene. This CDR3 spans 15 amino acids. The germline V gene encodes CDR1 SGHVS and CDR2 FQNEAQ. Deletions cut 4 bases from V and 6 bases from J, with 16 bases between. The chain's CDR3 is CASSSIEGLAQPQHF. Written as DNA, the CDR3 is TGTGCCAGCAGCTCCATTGAGGGATTGGCTCAGCCCCAGCATTTT.

This clone was counted between two and nine times. V and J are TRBV7-9 and TRBJ2-5, with TRBD1 matching 9 bases. The CDR3 has 14 residues. Per germline, CDR1 SEHNR and CDR2 FQNEAQ (reference sequence). After removal of 5 bases from V and 5 bases from J, the junction contained 6 bases not matched to a gene. The CDR3 sequence: CASSRTGGHETQYF. For the CDR3, the DNA is TGTGCCAGCAGCCGTACAGGGGGCCACGAGACCCAGTACTTC.

The genes are TRBV28 and TRBJ2-2, with D perhaps being TRBD1 or TRBD2 (5 bases each). The CDR3 is 15 amino acids. Looked up from germline, CDR1 is MDHEN and CDR2 is SYDVKM. V lost 5 bases and J 4 bases, leaving 14 bases between the germline ends. The CDR3 bases are TGTGCCAGCAGTATTTGGGACGATCCCACCGGGGAGCTGTTTTTT. Encoded protein: CASSIWDDPTGELFF.

This clone was seen more than once but under ten times. The J gene is TRBJ2-7, the V gene TRBV7-9; TRBD2 aligns across 9 bases. CDR1 and CDR2 (germline): SEHNR, FQNEAQ (reference sequence). The CDR3 is made up of 16 amino acids. J lost 3 bases, V lost 6 bases, and 12 bases had no gene match. This chain's CDR3 is CASSSGTSSVYYEQYF. CDR3 nucleotides: TGTGCCAGCAGTTCCGGGACTAGCTCCGTATACTACGAGCAGTACTTC.

A few counts support this clone. Other DNA sequences in the same sample also yield this CDR3. The rearrangement joins TRBV7-9 to TRBJ1-1; D is undetermined. V dropped 3 bases and J dropped 4 bases, with 3 bases sitting between them. This CDR3 spans 11 amino acids. Germline V gene sequence: CDR1 SEHNR, CDR2 FQNEAQ (reference sequence). The DNA of the CDR3 is TGTGCCAGCAGCTTGGGCACTGAAGCTTTCTTT. Its protein is CASSLGTEAFF.